A selection of T cell receptor beta chains follows, all from one sample in a study of early stage breast cancer tumors. Generated by immunoSEQ multiplex PCR, the TCRdb table keeps only in-frame clones and is missing some. The sample comprises approximately 50,000 clones, 60% to 85% of which are singletons, and 3% to 3.5% rests with the top ten. The source material was blood. Receptors were obtained from a person aged 30-39 years with breast cancer. The CDR3 runs from the conserved cysteine through the conserved F or W. Fields, in order: V gene, clone size, CDR3 protein. A clone size is listed for some rows: how often the clone was seen (once, few, many), or a class if it is expanded.

>TRBV18|NA
CASYVRGLDMGTEAFF
>TRBV10-1|NA
CASSAGTTYGYTF
>TRBV5-1|NA
CASSLAAGAGGELFF
>TRBV9|NA
CASSVAIGGVATEAFF
>TRBV7-8|NA
CASSLSGGYTF
>TRBV25-1|NA
CASSEPGGGVDTEAFF
>TRBV7-9|NA
CASSLPQGARGYTF
>TRBV11-3|NA
CASSYRGRQGEQFF
>TRBV15|NA
CATSRGQGSEQYF
>TRBV19|once
CASRVDRSYGYTF
>TRBV30|NA
CAWKAAPGDEQFF
>TRBV18|NA
CASSPDIVYGYTF
>TRBV27|few
CASSSRQGASPLHF
>TRBV5-1|NA
CASSLELGGAITEAFF
>TRBV5-4|few
CASSLSRGGQVSGELFF
>TRBV7-2|NA
CASSLESRSPLHF
>TRBV7-9|NA
CASSNGLNNALPMGQFF
>TRBV19|NA
CASGGTGDTEAFF
>TRBV6-1|NA
CASSQSTGLLFGQYF
>TRBV7-2|NA
CASSLAPGTSGSGELFF
>TRBV5-1|NA
CASSPRTGGSTEAFF
>TRBV4-1|NA
CASSQEGITSRTNTQYF
>TRBV7-9|NA
CASSLGQGGHTEAFF
>TRBV14|NA
CASSQVRGHGYTF
>TRBV7-9|NA
CASSQTGTTSYEQYF
>TRBV15|NA
CATSRDYPGGPLSYEQYF
>TRBV28|NA
CASSLTLDYGYTF
>TRBV10-3|NA
CAITDLLGQGDHEQFF
>TRBV4-3|once
CASSREIADTQYF
>TRBV15|medium-sized
CATSSDSGGSSEQYF
>TRBV29-1|few
CSVDGGEGQPQHF
>TRBV4-1|NA
CASSKGLAGAPWFPQYF
>TRBV19|NA
CASSIPRAGVKYEQFF
>TRBV18|NA
CASSPVLGGNTEAFF
>TRBV5-4|NA
CASSLGGLNTGELFF
>TRBV10-1|NA
CASSESAGDNTEAFF